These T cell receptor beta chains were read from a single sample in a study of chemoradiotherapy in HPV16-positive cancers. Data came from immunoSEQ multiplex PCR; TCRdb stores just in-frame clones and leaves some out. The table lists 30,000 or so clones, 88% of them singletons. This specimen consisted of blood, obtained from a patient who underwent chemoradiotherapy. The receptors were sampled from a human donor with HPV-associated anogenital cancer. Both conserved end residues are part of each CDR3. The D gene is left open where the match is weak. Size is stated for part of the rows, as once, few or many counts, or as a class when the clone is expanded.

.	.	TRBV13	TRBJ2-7	CASSFMGGLTLTGVRGYEQYF	TGTGCCAGCAGCTTTATGGGGGGGCTGACACTAACAGGGGTTCGAGGTTACGAGCAGTACTTC
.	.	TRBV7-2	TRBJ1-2	CASSPTAGFGYTF	TGTGCCAGCAGTCCAACGGCGGGATTTGGCTACACCTTC
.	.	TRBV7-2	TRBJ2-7	CASSPMRTQTYEQYF	TGTGCCAGCTCCCCGATGCGGACTCAGACCTACGAGCAGTACTTC
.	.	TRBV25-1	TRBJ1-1	CASSEYGGGNTEAFF	TGTGCCAGCAGTGAATACGGGGGAGGGAACACTGAAGCTTTCTTT
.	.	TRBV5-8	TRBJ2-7	CASSSEGRVGEYEQYF	TGTGCCAGCAGCTCCGAGGGTCGGGTGGGGGAATACGAGCAGTACTTC
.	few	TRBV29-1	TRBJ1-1	CSVIPGTGNTEAFF	TGCAGCGTTATCCCCGGGACGGGGAACACTGAAGCTTTCTTT
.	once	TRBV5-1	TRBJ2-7	CASSLAGNEQYF	TGCGCCAGCAGCTTGGCAGGAAACGAGCAGTACTTC
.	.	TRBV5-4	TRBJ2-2	CASSFLGSTGELFF	TGTGCCAGCAGTTTTTTAGGCAGCACCGGGGAGCTGTTTTTT
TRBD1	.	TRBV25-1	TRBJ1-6	CASSPSDRVNSPLHF	TGTGCCAGCAGTCCTTCGGACAGGGTAAATTCACCCCTCCACTTT
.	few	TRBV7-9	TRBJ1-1	CASSLSITGEAFF	TGTGCCAGCAGTTTATCTATAACAGGTGAAGCTTTCTTT
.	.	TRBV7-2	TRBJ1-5	CASSQARDQPQHF	TGTGCCAGCAGTCAAGCCCGGGATCAGCCCCAGCATTTT
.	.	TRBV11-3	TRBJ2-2	CASSPGPSTGELFF	TGTGCCAGCAGCCCGGGACCGAGCACCGGGGAGCTGTTTTTT